Following are 18 T cell receptor beta chains from one sample sequenced in a study of blood T cell repertoires in COVID-19. This table comes from immunoSEQ multiplex PCR, and its TCRdb copy is limited to in-frame clones, with some not included. The sample records 180,000 or so clones, roughly 80% being singletons. The sequenced material came from peripheral blood. The source of these receptors is a woman in her 70s with acute or convalescent COVID-19.

This chain joins TRBV4-3 and TRBJ2-6; D is uncertain. Trimming took off 1 base at V and 0 bases at J, with 10 bases between the two ends. The CDR3 sequence is 17 residues long. CDR1 LGHNA and CDR2 YSLEER come from the germline V gene. CDR3 residues: CASSQGHVSSGANVLTF. In nucleotides, the CDR3 is TGCGCCAGCAGCCAAGGTCACGTGAGCTCTGGGGCCAACGTCCTGACTTTC.

This clone was observed a single time. V is TRBV4-3 and J is TRBJ2-2, with no clear D. This CDR3 has 14 residues. Germline loops: CDR1 LGHNA, CDR2 YSLEER. V lost 1 base to trimming and J lost 6 bases, with 9 bases between them. The chain's CDR3 is CASSQGPLAGELFF. CDR3 sequence (DNA): TGCGCCAGCAGCCAAGGGCCCTTGGCCGGGGAGCTGTTTTTT.

CDR3 nucleotides: TGTGCCAGTAGTTGGACAGGGGGCGCTGATAGCAATCAGCCCCAGCATTTT. It encodes CASSWTGGADSNQPQHF. This chain joins TRBV19 and TRBJ1-5, with 11 positions matching TRBD1. This CDR3 has 17 amino acids. CDR1 is LNHDA and CDR2 is SQIVND in the germline V gene (reference sequence). J was trimmed by 0 bases and V by 5 bases; bases with no gene match: 6. Based on the CDR3 plus reference TRBV19 and TRBJ1-5, the full variable domain is DGGITQSPKYLFRKEGQNVTLSCEQNLNHDAMYWYRQDPGQGLRLIYYSQIVNDFQKGDIAEGYSVSREKKESFPLTVTSAQKNPTAFYLCASSWTGGADSNQPQHFGDGTRLSIL.

The V gene is TRBV19, the J gene TRBJ1-1; TRBD1 matches at 8 bases. The ends lost 4 bases at V and 4 bases at J; junction bases unmatched: 14. Germline-derived CDR1 and CDR2 are LNHDA and SQIVND (reference sequence). The CDR3 totals 17 residues. The CDR3 nucleotides read TGTGCCAGTAGTAAAGTGGGCGGACAGGGCGAGTTCACTGAAGCTTTCTTT. Its protein product is CASSKVGGQGEFTEAFF.

V usage is TRBV18 and J usage is TRBJ1-3, with D perhaps TRBD1 (6 bases). The CDR3 is made up of 15 amino acids. The V end lost 4 bases, the J end lost 0 bases, and 10 bases lay between the germline ends. CDR1 KGHSH and CDR2 LQKENI come from the germline V gene. CDR3 nucleotide sequence: TGTGCCAGCTCACAACAGGGCGACTCTGGAAACACCATATATTTT. Amino acids: CASSQQGDSGNTIYF.

This clone was observed at least ten times. Other DNA sequences in this sample translate to the same CDR3. V gene TRBV30 combines with J gene TRBJ1-1, with D possibly being TRBD1 (6 bases). V was trimmed by 2 bases and J by 3 bases, leaving 13 bases between them. The CDR3 runs 14 residues. Per germline, CDR1 GTSNPN and CDR2 SVGIG (reference sequence). The CDR3 is CAWSPDRRYTEAFF. Written as DNA, the CDR3 is TGTGCCTGGAGTCCCGACAGGCGGTACACTGAAGCTTTCTTT.

The rearrangement links TRBV21-1 to TRBJ1-3. TRBV21-1 is designated a pseudogene. The CDR3 runs 15 residues. CDR3 coding DNA: TGTGCCAGCATCTTCCCTAGAGAGGGCGGAAACACCATATATTTT. Translating gives CASIFPREGGNTIYF.

This clone was observed a few times. This chain connects TRBV7-8 to TRBJ2-3, with TRBD2 identical over 12 bases. The trim removed 4 bases at V and 5 bases at J, leaving 10 bases unmatched. CDR3 length: 17 amino acids. The germline gives CDR1 SGHVS, CDR2 FQNEAQ. The DNA of the CDR3 is TGTGCCAGCAGCTCGATAATGACTAGCGGGAGCGGAGATACGCAGTATTTT. It yields the protein CASSSIMTSGSGDTQYF.

The chain is built from TRBV7-2 and TRBJ1-2; 9 bases match TRBD1. The trim removed 5 bases at V and 8 bases at J, leaving 6 bases unmatched. Germline values: CDR1 SGHTA, CDR2 FQGNSA. The CDR3 consists of 13 residues. CDR3 in DNA: TGTGCCAGCAGCCTTAGACAGGGGGGAGGCTACACCTTC. The encoded protein is CASSLRQGGGYTF.

The chain carries TRBV5-1 and TRBJ1-4, with no clear D. From germline, CDR1 is SGHRS and CDR2 YFSETQ. Trimming removed 2 bases from V and 6 bases from J, with 11 bases in between. This CDR3 spans 14 amino acids. DNA for the CDR3: TGCGCCAGCAGCTTCTCGGGAGGAGATGAAAAACTGTTTTTT. As protein: CASSFSGGDEKLFF.

CDR3 nucleotides: TGTGCCACCAGCAGAGTGGTTTTTGACTTACCGGGACAGGCCTACGAGCAGTACTTC. As protein: CATSRVVFDLPGQAYEQYF. This chain connects TRBV15 to TRBJ2-7; TRBD1 agrees at 8 bases. The ends lost 1 base at V and 2 bases at J; junction bases unmatched: 16. The CDR3 runs 19 residues. Germline V lookup: CDR1 LNHNV, CDR2 YYDKDF (reference sequence).

This clone was seen once. At one of its ends the junction is not consistent with the germline gene, which may arise from a read error. The gene calls are TRBV5-4 and TRBJ2-1; 9 nucleotides agree with TRBD2. Germline CDR1 and CDR2: SGHNT and YYREEE (reference sequence). This CDR3 is 15 amino acids long. CDR3 sequence reads: CASRLETSGLNEQFF. The DNA for the CDR3 is TGTGCCAGCAGGTTGGAGACTAGCGGTCTCAATGAGCAGTTCTTC.

This sequence joins TRBV7-9 and TRBJ2-5; D possibly corresponds to TRBD1 (6 bases). The germline gives CDR1 SEHNR, CDR2 FQNEAQ (reference sequence). Trimming took off 5 bases at V and 4 bases at J, with 14 bases between the two ends. CDR3 length: 14 amino acids. CDR3 sequence (DNA): TGTGCCAGCAGCAGAGGAGGCAGGGGAGAGACCCAGTACTTC. Translating it yields CASSRGGRGETQYF.

The table lists this clone with a few counts. The chain employs TRBV7-2 and TRBJ1-2; unclear D gene. Germline V gene data show CDR1 as SGHTA and CDR2 as FQGNSA. V was clipped by 1 base and J by 4 bases, with 7 bases between them. This CDR3 has 13 amino acids. The CDR3 loop is CASSLGYSYGYTF. CDR3 in DNA: TGTGCCAGCAGCTTAGGGTACAGCTATGGCTACACCTTC.

The CDR3 DNA follows: TGTGCCAGTAGGGAAGGACATACTGGAAACACCATATATTTT. Its translation: CASREGHTGNTIYF. The rearrangement joins TRBV19 to TRBJ1-3, with D perhaps TRBD1 (5 bases). Looked up from germline, CDR1 is LNHDA and CDR2 is SQIVND (reference sequence). This CDR3 spans 14 amino acids. V was shortened by 6 bases and J by 2 bases, with 11 bases between the two germline ends.

This chain joins TRBV28 and TRBJ2-1; 8 bases map to TRBD1. The CDR3 loop spans 15 amino acids. Germline V gene lookup returns CDR1 MDHEN and CDR2 SYDVKM. With 5 bases clipped from V and 3 bases from J, the junction kept 6 bases outside the gene matches. The chain's CDR3 is CASSARDRYYNEQFF. CDR3 nucleotides: TGTGCCAGCAGTGCCCGGGACAGGTACTACAATGAGCAGTTCTTC.

The rearrangement joins TRBV3-1 (or the pseudogene TRBV3-2) to TRBJ1-4, with 7 bases matching TRBD1. Germline loops: CDR1 LGHDT, CDR2 YNNKEL (reference sequence). The V segment lost 1 base and the J segment 5 bases; nucleotides outside the gene matches: 4. The CDR3 has 15 residues. The chain's CDR3 is CASSQADRPNEKLFF. CDR3 nucleotides: TGTGCCAGCAGCCAAGCGGACAGGCCAAATGAAAAACTGTTTTTT.

The rearrangement links TRBV28 to TRBJ2-4, with 8 bases lining up with TRBD2. The CDR3 has 14 residues. From germline, CDR1 is MDHEN and CDR2 SYDVKM. V gave up 2 bases and J gave up 9 bases; unmatched junction bases: 6. The DNA for the CDR3 is TGTGCCAGCAGTTTAGGGTTCGCGGGAGGCATTCAGTACTTC. Translating gives CASSLGFAGGIQYF.